Listed here is a single T cell receptor beta chain. As yet, its antigen is unknown. The data were obtained in a study of cytomegalovirus exposure and HLA in healthy donors. Study conclusions and caveats: In a later analysis, compared with equally common non-associated chains, HLA-associated beta chains were more expanded. In a later analysis, TCR beta V- and J-gene trimming showed a link to a missense DCLRE1C variant. Presence/absence comparisons presumed near-even sequencing depth among donors.

CDR1 SGHNT and CDR2 YYREEE come from the germline V gene (reference sequence). V was cut by 1 base and J by 2 bases, with 15 bases left in between. This CDR3 has 17 residues. PCR involved 60 Vbeta and 13 Jbeta primers. As originally analysed: An analysis performed later counted roughly 79 million unique TCR beta chains (roughly 10 million of them shared). Produced via immunoSEQ multiplex PCR; TCRdb's table is partial and in-frame only. V and J calls and clone size are copied from that table; D and trimming were computed from the DNA. The sample holds approximately 76,000 clones, 73% seen once. The receptor was derived from a woman aged 40 to 50 in good health and CMV-seropositive. Material: PBMCs. The chain uses TRBV5-4 and TRBJ2-2; possible D gene TRBD2, 6 bases. The CDR3 protein is CASSLSTLAGNTGELFF. In nucleotides, the CDR3 is TGTGCCAGCAGCTTGAGTACCCTTGCGGGAAACACCGGGGAGCTGTTTTTT.